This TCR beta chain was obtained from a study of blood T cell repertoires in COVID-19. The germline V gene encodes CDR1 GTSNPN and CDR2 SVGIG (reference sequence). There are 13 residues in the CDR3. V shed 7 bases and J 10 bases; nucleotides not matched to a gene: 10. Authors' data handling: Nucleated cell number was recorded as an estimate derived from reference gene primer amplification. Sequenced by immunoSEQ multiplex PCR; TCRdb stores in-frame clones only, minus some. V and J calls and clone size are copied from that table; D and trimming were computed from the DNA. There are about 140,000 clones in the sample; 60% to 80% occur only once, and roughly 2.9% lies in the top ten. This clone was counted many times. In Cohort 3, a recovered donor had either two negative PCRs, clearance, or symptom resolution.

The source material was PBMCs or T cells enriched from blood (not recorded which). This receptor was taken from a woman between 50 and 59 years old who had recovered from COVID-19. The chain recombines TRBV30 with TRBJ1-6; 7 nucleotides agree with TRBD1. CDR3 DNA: TGTGCCTCCGAAGTGACAGGGCGGTCACCCCTCCACTTT. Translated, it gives CASEVTGRSPLHF. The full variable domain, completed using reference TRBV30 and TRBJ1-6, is SQTIHQWPATLVQPVGSPLSLECTVEGTSNPNLYWYRQAAGRGLQLLFYSVGIGQISSEVPQNLSASRPQDRQFILSSKKLLLSDSGFYLCASEVTGRSPLHFGNGTRLTVT.